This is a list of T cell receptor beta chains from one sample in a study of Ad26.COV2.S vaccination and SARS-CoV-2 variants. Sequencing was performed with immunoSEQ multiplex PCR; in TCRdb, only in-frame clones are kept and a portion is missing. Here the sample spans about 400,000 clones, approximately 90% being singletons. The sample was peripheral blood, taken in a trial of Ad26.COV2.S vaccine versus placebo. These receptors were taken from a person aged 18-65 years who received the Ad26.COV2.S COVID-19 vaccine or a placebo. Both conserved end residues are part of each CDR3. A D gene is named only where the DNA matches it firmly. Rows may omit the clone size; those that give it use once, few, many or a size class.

TGTGCCAGCAGTATTGGACAGGAAAAACTGTTTTTT	CASSIGQEKLFF	TRBV7-9	NA	12	NA	TRBJ1-4
TGTGCCAGCAGTTACGGCCACGGAGGGACAGATACGCAGTATTTT	CASSYGHGGTDTQYF	TRBV6-5	NA	15	once	TRBJ2-3
TGTGCCAGCAGCTCGACTAGCGGGAGTATGTACGAGACCCAGTACTTC	CASSSTSGSMYETQYF	TRBV9	TRBD2	16	once	TRBJ2-5
TGTGCCAGCACCATAAAGGTGAACACTGAAGCTTTCTTT	CASTIKVNTEAFF	TRBV6-5	NA	13	NA	TRBJ1-1
TGTGCCAGCTCACCACAGGGTGCGGAGACCCAGTACTTC	CASSPQGAETQYF	TRBV18	NA	13	NA	TRBJ2-5
TGTGCCAGCAGCTTAGCTATTTCGAGCTCCTACAATGAGCAGTTCTTC	CASSLAISSSYNEQFF	TRBV7-2	NA	16	NA	TRBJ2-1
TGTGCCACCCAACGTAGTGGTAGTTACAATGAGCAGTTCTTC	CATQRSGSYNEQFF	TRBV28	NA	14	NA	TRBJ2-1
TGTGCCAGCAGCTTAACCGGGACGACCTACGAGCAGTACTTC	CASSLTGTTYEQYF	TRBV5-6	NA	14	NA	TRBJ2-7
TGTGCCAGCAGCCATGCCCCAGCGGGAGAACCCGGGGAGCTGTTTTTT	CASSHAPAGEPGELFF	TRBV21-1	NA	16	NA	TRBJ2-2
TGTGCCAGCAGTTCCCTAAGTGGGAGGGCCGGCGAGACCCAGTACTTC	CASSSLSGRAGETQYF	TRBV28	TRBD2	16	NA	TRBJ2-5
TGTGCCAGCAGCTTAAGCGGCTTAGGCAGGTACGAGCAGTACTTC	CASSLSGLGRYEQYF	TRBV7-2	NA	15	NA	TRBJ2-7
TGTGCCAGCAGCCCGGACTCAGTCTCCTACAATGAGCAGTTCTTC	CASSPDSVSYNEQFF	TRBV7-2	NA	15	NA	TRBJ2-1
TGTGCCAGCAGCCATCGGGGGAGGGCCCTCGAGCAGTACTTC	CASSHRGRALEQYF	TRBV3-1/TRBV3-2	TRBD2	14	NA	TRBJ2-7
TGTGCCAGCAGCTGGGGACAGTCCGGAGAGACCCAGTACTTC	CASSWGQSGETQYF	TRBV5-5	TRBD1	14	once	TRBJ2-5
TGTGCCAGCAGTGCCTCCGGGGCCGGGGAGACCCAGTACTTC	CASSASGAGETQYF	TRBV6-4	NA	14	NA	TRBJ2-5
TGTGCCAGCAGCCAGTCGCGGGAGGGGGGCGAGACCCAGTACTTC	CASSQSREGGETQYF	TRBV3-1/TRBV3-2	TRBD2	15	NA	TRBJ2-5
TGTGCCAGCAGCCGGACTAGCGGGAGGGCCACGAATGAGCAGTTCTTC	CASSRTSGRATNEQFF	TRBV11-3	TRBD2	16	NA	TRBJ2-1
TGCGCCAGCAGCTTGGGGGGGCTAGCGGGTGCAGAGCAGTTCTTC	CASSLGGLAGAEQFF	TRBV5-1	TRBD2	15	NA	TRBJ2-1
TGTGCCAGCAGTGGGGGGACTAGCGGGAGATACAATGAGCAGTTCTTC	CASSGGTSGRYNEQFF	TRBV6-1	TRBD2	16	NA	TRBJ2-1
TGTGCCAGCAGCTTGGGACTAGCGGCTTTCAATGAGCAGTTCTTC	CASSLGLAAFNEQFF	TRBV5-8	TRBD2	15	NA	TRBJ2-1
TGTGCCAGCAGCCCGGACCCGACAGGGCTCACCGGGGAGCTGTTTTTT	CASSPDPTGLTGELFF	TRBV5-8	TRBD1	16	NA	TRBJ2-2
TGCGCCAGCAGCTACGGGACTAGCGGGAGACAGGGCACAGATACGCAGTATTTT	CASSYGTSGRQGTDTQYF	TRBV5-1	TRBD2	18	NA	TRBJ2-3
TGTGCCAGCACCGGGACTAGCGGAATCTCCTACAATGAGCAGTTCTTC	CASTGTSGISYNEQFF	TRBV27	TRBD2	16	NA	TRBJ2-1
TGTGCCAGCAGCGCAAGCGAGACAAATAATTCACCCCTCCACTTT	CASSASETNNSPLHF	TRBV4-2	NA	15	NA	TRBJ1-6
TGTGCTAGCAGCTTAGCGCAGCCTTGGGGCAGCTGCTATGAAAAACTGTTTTTT	CASSLAQPWGSCYEKLFF	TRBV7-7	NA	18	NA	TRBJ1-4
TGTGCCAGCAGCCCCGCGGGACAGTACAATGAGCAGTTCTTC	CASSPAGQYNEQFF	TRBV28	NA	14	NA	TRBJ2-1
TGTGCCAGCAGCTTAGCGCGTACTAGGCAGGACGAGCAGTACTTC	CASSLARTRQDEQYF	TRBV7-8	NA	15	NA	TRBJ2-7
TGCGCCAGCAGCAAGGAGGAGGGGGCCTACAATGAGCAGTTCTTC	CASSKEEGAYNEQFF	TRBV4-1	NA	15	NA	TRBJ2-1
TGTGCCAGCAGCCGAGGGTCCGCCGGCGCTGAAGCTTTCTTT	CASSRGSAGAEAFF	TRBV7-3	NA	14	NA	TRBJ1-1
TGTGCCAGCAGAGGACTAGCGGGGAACAATGAGCAGTTCTTC	CASRGLAGNNEQFF	TRBV6-5	TRBD2	14	NA	TRBJ2-1
TGTGCCTGGAAAGGACAGGGCGCCTATGGCTACACCTTC	CAWKGQGAYGYTF	TRBV30	TRBD1	13	few	TRBJ1-2
TGTGCCAGCAGCCGACAACTAGCGGGAGTCTACGAGCAGTACTTC	CASSRQLAGVYEQYF	TRBV28	TRBD2	15	NA	TRBJ2-7
TGTGCCATCAGTCGGGACAGGGGAACCTACGAGCAGTACTTC	CAISRDRGTYEQYF	TRBV10-3	TRBD1	14	NA	TRBJ2-7
TGTGCCAGCAGTAACCAGGGAGGCTACACCTTC	CASSNQGGYTF	TRBV28	NA	11	NA	TRBJ1-2
TGTGCCAGCGGCATTGGGGGATTTAGCAATCAGCCCCAGCATTTT	CASGIGGFSNQPQHF	TRBV28	NA	15	NA	TRBJ1-5
TGTGCCAGCAGCGACACAGGGGCGAATCAGCCCCAGCATTTT	CASSDTGANQPQHF	TRBV7-9	TRBD1	14	once	TRBJ1-5
TGCAGCGTTGAAGATGAAGGGGCGGATGGCTACACCTTC	CSVEDEGADGYTF	TRBV29-1	NA	13	NA	TRBJ1-2